The 29 T cell receptor beta chains below were found in one sample sequenced in a study of beta chain features in type 1 diabetes. For these TCRs, the target antigens are not known. The isolated RNA, all of it, was reverse transcribed, so expressed TCRB transcripts were what got sequenced. Libraries were prepared by immunoSEQ multiplex PCR; TCRdb keeps only in-frame clonotypes and omits some of them. Seen here are around 140,000 clones, roughly 10% observed once, and the top ten hold approximately 0.7%. Overall study findings and caveats: In every one of the four CD4+ subsets, TCRB CDR3s were moderately but significantly shorter in Type 1 diabetes patients.

The specimen was central memory CD4+ T cells from blood. Receptors originate from a man aged 25 to 40 with type 1 diabetes.

This clone was seen a few times. J is TRBJ2-7 and V is TRBV19, with TRBD1 identical over 10 bases. V lost 6 bases, J lost 6 bases, and 5 bases stayed unmatched. Germline lookup yields CDR1 LNHDA and CDR2 SQIVND (reference sequence). This CDR3 has 13 amino acids. Written as DNA, the CDR3 is TGTGCCAGTAGCCCCGGACAGGGGGGCGAGCAGTACTTC. It yields the protein CASSPGQGGEQYF.

The rearrangement uses TRBV2 and TRBJ2-3; 7 bases are a match to TRBD2. The CDR3 has 14 amino acids. CDR1 SNHLY and CDR2 FYNNEI come from the germline V gene. V was pared by 4 bases and J by 0 bases, with 1 base of the junction left unmatched. The CDR3 loop reads CASSGDYSTDTQYF. CDR3 in DNA: TGTGCCAGCAGTGGGGACTATAGCACAGATACGCAGTATTTT.

This clone was found a few times. This chain uses TRBV11-2 with TRBJ2-6, with D maybe TRBD2 (5 bases). The length of the CDR3 is 16 residues. V gave up 3 bases and J gave up 2 bases, with 11 bases separating them. Germline CDR1 reads SGHAT; CDR2 reads FQNNGV. The chain's CDR3 is CASSLMGAPGANVLTF. In DNA form, the CDR3 reads TGTGCCAGCAGCTTGATGGGAGCCCCTGGGGCCAACGTCCTGACTTTC.

The chain is built from TRBV4-3 and TRBJ1-2; a possible D gene is TRBD1 (6 bases). The length of the CDR3 is 14 residues. Trimming pared 0 bases from V and 6 bases from J, leaving 11 bases between. Germline V lookup: CDR1 LGHNA, CDR2 YSLEER. CDR3 coding DNA: TGCGCCAGCAGCCAAGAAGGCAGGGGCAATGGCTACACCTTC. Translating gives CASSQEGRGNGYTF.

The chain has TRBV27 and TRBJ2-5; 8 bases line up with TRBD1. V lost 6 bases to trimming and J lost 4 bases; unmatched junction nucleotides: 4. Germline values: CDR1 MNHEY, CDR2 SMNVEV (reference sequence). This CDR3 is built from 13 residues. The CDR3 sequence is CASRATGVETQYF. The CDR3 DNA reads as TGTGCCAGCAGAGCGACAGGGGTAGAGACCCAGTACTTC.

The chain combines TRBV4-1 with TRBJ2-3, with 9 nucleotides matching TRBD1. In germline, CDR1 is MGHRA, CDR2 YSYEKL. J gave up 4 bases and V 4 bases, and 9 bases lay outside the gene matches. The CDR3 extends over 16 amino acids. CDR3 region: CASSLSGTGRADTQYF. CDR3 DNA: TGCGCCAGCAGCCTTTCCGGGACAGGGAGGGCAGATACGCAGTATTTT.

CDR3 region: CASSLGRRGQDHEQYF. In nucleotides, the CDR3 is TGTGCCAGCAGCTTAGGAAGGAGGGGACAGGATCACGAGCAGTACTTC. The chain couples TRBV11-1 to TRBJ2-7; 8 nucleotides agree with TRBD1. Trimming took 1 base from V and 5 from J; bases not matched to a gene: 10. The CDR3 is 16 residues long. Germline CDR1 reads SGHAT; CDR2 reads FQDESV (reference sequence).

This clone was recorded a few times. The chain employs TRBV29-1 and TRBJ1-6, with 7 bases fitting TRBD1. The V gene end was trimmed by 5 bases and the J gene end by 7 bases; junction bases not matched to a gene: 5. The CDR3 runs 13 residues. CDR1 SQVTM and CDR2 ANQGSEA come from the germline V gene. DNA of the CDR3: TGCAGCGTTCGAGGACAGGAGAATTCACCCCTCCACTTT. Translated: CSVRGQENSPLHF.

This clone has a handful of counts. The chain is built from TRBV7-9 and TRBJ2-6; D gene ambiguous. This CDR3 spans 14 amino acids. Germline V CDR1 and CDR2: SEHNR, FQNEAQ (reference sequence). The V gene lost 0 bases and the J gene lost 2 bases, with 2 bases spanning the gap. The CDR3 coding sequence is TGTGCCAGCAGCTTAGCTACTGGGGCCAACGTCCTGACTTTC. It encodes CASSLATGANVLTF.

This clone was counted between two and nine times. The chain carries TRBV2 and TRBJ2-5; D unclear. The germline V gene encodes CDR1 SNHLY and CDR2 FYNNEI. Trimming took 4 bases from V and 5 from J, leaving 14 bases between them. This CDR3 region has 14 residues. CDR3 nucleotide sequence: TGTGCCAGCAGTGGTGCTCCCAACGGGGAGACCCAGTACTTC. It codes for CASSGAPNGETQYF.

This chain links TRBV5-1 with TRBJ2-1; 8 positions match TRBD1. CDR1 SGHRS and CDR2 YFSETQ come from the germline V gene. This CDR3 contains 17 residues. V dropped 4 bases and J dropped 3; count of bases not matched to a gene: 12. DNA for the CDR3: TGCGCCAGCAGCCTGGGGGGACAGGACGGAAACTACAATGAGCAGTTCTTC. Its protein is CASSLGGQDGNYNEQFF.

The V and J genes are TRBV11-2 and TRBJ2-5; 9 bases are a match to TRBD2. CDR1 is SGHAT and CDR2 is FQNNGV in the germline V gene. The CDR3 runs 14 residues. V shed 3 bases, J shed 5 bases, and the junction held 4 bases outside the gene matches. CDR3 protein: CASSLAGGPETQYF. CDR3 nucleotides: TGTGCCAGCAGCTTGGCGGGGGGGCCGGAGACCCAGTACTTC.

This clone was detected only a few times. The sample carries other DNA sequences with the same CDR3. The chain uses TRBV6-5 and TRBJ1-1; 9 bases are a match to TRBD1. The CDR3 loop spans 15 amino acids. Germline V CDR1 and CDR2: MNHEY, SVGAGI. V lost 0 bases and J lost 3; bases outside the gene matches: 2. The CDR3 DNA reads as TGTGCCAGCAGTTACTCGCGACAGGGGGACACTGAAGCTTTCTTT. Translation gives CASSYSRQGDTEAFF.

This clone occurred a few times. Other DNA sequences in this specimen translate into the identical CDR3. J is TRBJ2-6 and V is TRBV9, with D possibly being TRBD1 (5 bases). The CDR3 sequence is 15 residues long. Between the trimmed V and J ends, which lost 2 bases and 0 bases, there was a span of 6 bases. The germline CDR1 and CDR2 sequences are SGDLS and YYNGEE. The chain's CDR3 is CASSVQGSGANVLTF. The CDR3 nucleotides read TGTGCCAGCAGCGTCCAGGGCTCTGGGGCCAACGTCCTGACTTTC.

The CDR3 region is CASYIQGLGYGYTF. The CDR3 bases are TGTGCCAGTTACATACAGGGTCTCGGCTATGGCTACACCTTC. The gene calls are TRBV6-6 and TRBJ1-2, with TRBD1 as a possible D gene (6 bases). This CDR3 is built from 14 residues. V shed 9 bases and J shed 4 bases, with 18 bases lying between them. Germline assignment: CDR1 MNHNY and CDR2 SVGAGI (reference sequence).

This chain uses TRBV29-1 with TRBJ2-5; D not certain. CDR1 is SQVTM, CDR2 ANQGSEA, per germline. The CDR3 runs 13 residues. The CDR3 loop reads CTFLDILRETQYF. DNA for the CDR3: TGCACCTTCCTTGACATTCTTAGGGAGACCCAGTACTTC. Full variable domain (rest looked up from reference TRBV29-1 and TRBJ2-5): SAVISQKPSRDICQRGTSLTIQCQVDSQVTMMFWYRQQPGQSLTLIATANQGSEATYESGFVIDKFPISRPNLTFSTLTVSNMSPEDSSIYLCTFLDILRETQYFGPGTRLLVL.

This clone has more than one count but fewer than ten. This chain uses TRBV6-5 with TRBJ2-1, with TRBD2 identical over 9 bases. Unmatched junction bases numbered 1, after V lost 2 bases and J lost 2 bases. The CDR3 totals 15 residues. CDR1 is MNHEY and CDR2 is SVGAGI in the germline V gene. CDR3 DNA sequence: TGTGCCAGCAGTTACCAGCGGGGGGCCTACAATGAGCAGTTCTTC. This gives the protein CASSYQRGAYNEQFF.

A few counts support this clone. This chain links TRBV28 with TRBJ1-1, with TRBD1 matching 7 bases. The V and J ends lost 6 bases and 2 bases, in that order; junction bases with no gene match: 6. This CDR3 contains 14 residues. Germline CDR1 reads MDHEN; CDR2 reads SYDVKM. CDR3 amino acids: CASRTGQFNTEAFF. For the CDR3, the DNA is TGTGCCAGCAGGACGGGACAGTTTAACACTGAAGCTTTCTTT.

About this clone: Other DNA sequences within the sample encode an identical CDR3. The chain recombines TRBV7-2 with TRBJ2-3; 8 bases map to TRBD2. CDR3 length: 14 residues. Germline V gene lookup returns CDR1 SGHTA and CDR2 FQGNSA. Trimming at V came to 3 bases and at J to 5 bases, leaving 4 bases not matched to a gene. CDR3: CASSFGGARDTQYF. The CDR3 DNA reads TGTGCCAGCAGCTTCGGGGGGGCCAGAGATACGCAGTATTTT.

This clone showed up just a few times. The chain recombines TRBV30 with TRBJ2-1; D possibly corresponds to TRBD1 (6 bases). CDR3 length: 15 amino acids. The germline gives CDR1 GTSNPN, CDR2 SVGIG (reference sequence). The V gene lost 4 bases and the J gene lost 0 bases, with 13 bases spanning the gap. CDR3 amino acids: CAWTTGSSSYNEQFF. The CDR3 DNA sequence: TGTGCCTGGACAACAGGGTCGAGCTCCTACAATGAGCAGTTCTTC.

In this sample, this clone turned up a few times. This sequence joins TRBV25-1 and TRBJ2-7, with 7 bases aligning to TRBD1. The CDR3 length is 15 residues. Trimming at V came to 1 base and at J to 5 bases, leaving 8 bases not matched to a gene. Germline CDR1 and CDR2: MGHDK and SYGVNS. CDR3 region: CASSESNRGVDEQYF. Written as DNA, the CDR3 is TGTGCCAGCAGTGAATCTAACAGGGGAGTCGACGAGCAGTACTTC.

This clone came up a few times. The chain links TRBV2 to TRBJ1-1; possible D gene TRBD1, 5 bases. From germline, CDR1 is SNHLY and CDR2 FYNNEI. Trimming took off 4 bases at V and 9 bases at J, with 12 bases between the two ends. The CDR3 spans 12 residues. The CDR3 is CASSADSQKAFF. CDR3 DNA sequence: TGTGCCAGCAGTGCAGACAGTCAAAAAGCTTTCTTT. Using reference TRBV2 and TRBJ1-1 for the parts outside the CDR3, the full variable domain is EPEVTQTPSHQVTQMGQEVILRCVPISNHLYFYWYRQILGQKVEFLVSFYNNEISEKSEIFDDQFSVERPDGSNFTLKIRSTKLEDSAMYFCASSADSQKAFFGQGTRLTVV.

The table lists this clone with a few counts. The chain is built from TRBV4-2 and TRBJ2-1, with 9 positions matching TRBD1. The J segment lost 7 bases and the V segment lost 4 bases, leaving 5 bases of the junction unmatched. Germline CDR1 and CDR2: LGHNA and YNFKEQ. The CDR3 loop spans 14 amino acids. CDR3 coding DNA: TGTGCCAGCAGCCCCCGGGACAGGGAAAATGAGCAGTTCTTC. It yields the protein CASSPRDRENEQFF.

Remarks on this clone: The identical CDR3 is also encoded by other nucleotide sequences in the sample. The V call is TRBV5-4, the J call TRBJ2-5, with 10 bases fitting TRBD1. Germline values: CDR1 SGHNT, CDR2 YYREEE (reference sequence). This CDR3 is 14 amino acids long. V gave up 4 bases and J gave up 4 bases; unmatched junction bases: 4. The CDR3 DNA sequence: TGTGCCAGCAGCCGACAGGGGGCAGTAGAGACCCAGTACTTC. This sequence encodes CASSRQGAVETQYF.

The chain uses TRBV15 and TRBJ1-1; no clear D. The germline V and J ends were trimmed by 5 bases and 10 bases, with 20 bases remaining between them. The germline CDR1 and CDR2 sequences are LNHNV and YYDKDF (reference sequence). The CDR3 has 14 amino acids. In DNA form, the CDR3 reads TGTGCCACCAGCTCCCCCACCGGGTCCCCAACAGCTTTCTTT. Translation gives CATSSPTGSPTAFF.

This clone was recorded a few times. Other DNA sequences in this specimen translate into the identical CDR3. J is TRBJ2-1 and V is TRBV7-3, with 7 positions matching TRBD2. Trimming at V came to 4 bases and at J to 7 bases, leaving 4 bases not matched to a gene. The CDR3 runs 13 residues. Germline V gene lookup returns CDR1 SGHTA and CDR2 FQGTGA. As DNA, the CDR3 is TGTGCCAGCAGCTCCGAGCGGGGAAATGAGCAGTTCTTC. Its translation is CASSSERGNEQFF.

The sample holds a few counts of this clone. CDR3 residues: CSAGVSGEETQYF. DNA for the CDR3: TGCAGCGCAGGTGTGTCAGGGGAAGAGACCCAGTACTTC. The J gene is TRBJ2-5, the V gene TRBV29-1, with D possibly TRBD1 on 6 matching bases. The germline gives CDR1 SQVTM, CDR2 ANQGSEA. Trimming pared 7 bases from V and 3 bases from J, leaving 15 bases between. The CDR3 consists of 13 residues.

In regard to this clone: The identical CDR3 is also encoded by other nucleotide sequences in the sample. Written as DNA, the CDR3 is TGTGCCTGGAGTATGGGGGGGAATCAGCCCCAGCATTTT. Translation gives CAWSMGGNQPQHF. The rearrangement uses TRBV30 and TRBJ1-5; perhaps TRBD1 as D (5 bases). The CDR3 sequence is 13 residues long. Trimming removed 2 bases from V and 4 bases from J, with 9 bases in between. Germline V gene sequence: CDR1 GTSNPN, CDR2 SVGIG (reference sequence).

The chain carries TRBV5-1 and TRBJ1-1, with D perhaps TRBD1 (6 bases). Germline V gene sequence: CDR1 SGHRS, CDR2 YFSETQ. This CDR3 is 13 amino acids long. Trimming removed 1 base at V and 6 bases at J, with 10 bases between. Written as DNA, the CDR3 is TGCGCCAGCAGCTTGCCGGACAGACCTGAAGCTTTCTTT. Its protein is CASSLPDRPEAFF.